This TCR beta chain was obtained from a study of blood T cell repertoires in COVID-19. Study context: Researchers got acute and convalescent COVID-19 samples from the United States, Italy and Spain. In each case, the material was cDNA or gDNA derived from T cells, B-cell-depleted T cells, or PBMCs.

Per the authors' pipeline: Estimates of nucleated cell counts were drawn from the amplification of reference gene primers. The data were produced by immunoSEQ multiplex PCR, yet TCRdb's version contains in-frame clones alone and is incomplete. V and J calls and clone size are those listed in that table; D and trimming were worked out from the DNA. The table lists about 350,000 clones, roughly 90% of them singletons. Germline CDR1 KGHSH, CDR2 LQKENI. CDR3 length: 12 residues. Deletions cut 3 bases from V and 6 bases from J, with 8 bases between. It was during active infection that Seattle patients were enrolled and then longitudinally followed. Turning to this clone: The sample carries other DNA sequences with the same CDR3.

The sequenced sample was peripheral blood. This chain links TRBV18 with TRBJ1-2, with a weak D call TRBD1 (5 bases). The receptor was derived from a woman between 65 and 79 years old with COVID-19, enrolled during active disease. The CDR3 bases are TGTGCCAGCTCACCGGGGACTGATGGCTACACCTTC. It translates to CASSPGTDGYTF.